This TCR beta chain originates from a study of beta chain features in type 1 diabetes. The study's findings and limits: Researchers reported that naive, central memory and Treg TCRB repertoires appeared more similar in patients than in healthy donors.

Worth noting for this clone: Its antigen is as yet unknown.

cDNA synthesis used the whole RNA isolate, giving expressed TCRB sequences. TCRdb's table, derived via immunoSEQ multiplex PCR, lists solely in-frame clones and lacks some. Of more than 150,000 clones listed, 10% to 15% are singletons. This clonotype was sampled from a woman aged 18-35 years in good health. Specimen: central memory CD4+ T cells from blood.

The CDR3 bases are TGTGCCAGCAGCCAAGGGAACAGGGACCAAGAGACCCAGTACTTC. Protein product: CASSQGNRDQETQYF. The V and J genes are TRBV4-2 and TRBJ2-5, with a weak D call TRBD1 (6 bases). V lost 1 base, J lost 0 bases, and 9 bases lay in between. Germline loops: CDR1 LGHNA, CDR2 YNFKEQ. The CDR3 contains 15 residues.